This TCR beta chain was identified during a study of blood T cell repertoires in COVID-19. Assay used: immunoSEQ multiplex PCR; TCRdb lists only in-frame clones, some missing. Among some 260,000 clones listed, 88% were seen once. V lost 2 bases, J lost 4 bases, and 4 bases stayed unmatched. Germline values: CDR1 MDHEN, CDR2 SYDVKM. There are 15 residues in the CDR3. The chain is built from TRBV28 and TRBJ2-2; 7 nucleotides align to TRBD2. The TCR was taken from a woman aged 40 to 49 who had recovered from COVID-19. Sequencing was performed on peripheral blood. CDR3 sequence (DNA): TGTGCCAGCAGTTTACCGGGGGGAGGCACCGGGGAGCTGTTTTTT. The encoded protein is CASSLPGGGTGELFF. Full variable domain (remainder filled in from reference TRBV28 and TRBJ2-2): DVKVTQSSRYLVKRTGEKVFLECVQDMDHENMFWYRQDPGLGLRLIYFSYDVKMKEKGDIPEGYSVSREKKERFSLILESASTNQTSMYLCASSLPGGGTGELFFGEGSRLTVL.